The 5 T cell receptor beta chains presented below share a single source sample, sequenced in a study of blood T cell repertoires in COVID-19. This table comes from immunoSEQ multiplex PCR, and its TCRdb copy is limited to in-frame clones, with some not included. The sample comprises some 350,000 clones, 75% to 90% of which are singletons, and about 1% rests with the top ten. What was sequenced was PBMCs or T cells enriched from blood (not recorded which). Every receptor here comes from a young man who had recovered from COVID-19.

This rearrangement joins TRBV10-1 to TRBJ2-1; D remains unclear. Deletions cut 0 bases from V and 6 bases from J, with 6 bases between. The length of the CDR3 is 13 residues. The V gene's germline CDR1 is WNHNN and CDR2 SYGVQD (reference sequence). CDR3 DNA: TGCGCCAGCAGTGAGTCACTGCTCAATGAGCAGTTCTTC. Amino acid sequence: CASSESLLNEQFF.

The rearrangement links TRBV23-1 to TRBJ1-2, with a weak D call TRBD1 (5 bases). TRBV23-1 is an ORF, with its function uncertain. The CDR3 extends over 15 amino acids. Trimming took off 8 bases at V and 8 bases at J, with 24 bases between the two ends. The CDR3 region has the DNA TGCGCCAGCCCGCCTGGGAAGGGAGGGGATCGGGGCTACACCTTC. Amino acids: CASPPGKGGDRGYTF.

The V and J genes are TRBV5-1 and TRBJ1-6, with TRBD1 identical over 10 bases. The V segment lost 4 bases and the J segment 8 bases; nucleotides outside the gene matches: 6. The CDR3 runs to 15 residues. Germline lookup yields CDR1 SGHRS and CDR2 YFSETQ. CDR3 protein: CASSTGQGTDSPLHF. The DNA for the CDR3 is TGCGCCAGCAGCACGGGACAGGGGACGGATTCACCCCTCCACTTT.

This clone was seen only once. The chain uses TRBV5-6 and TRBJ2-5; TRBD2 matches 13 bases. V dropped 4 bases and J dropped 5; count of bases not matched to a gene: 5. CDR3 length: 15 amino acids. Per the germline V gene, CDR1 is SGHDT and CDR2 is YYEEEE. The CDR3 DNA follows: TGTGCCAGCAGCCCTAAGACTAGCGGGAGGGAGACCCAGTACTTC. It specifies CASSPKTSGRETQYF.

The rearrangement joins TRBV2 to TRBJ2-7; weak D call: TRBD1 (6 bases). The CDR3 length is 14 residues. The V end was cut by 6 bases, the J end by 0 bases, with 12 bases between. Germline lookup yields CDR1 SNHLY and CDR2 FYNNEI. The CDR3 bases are TGTGCCAGCAGGCGGACAGAGGTCTCCTACGAGCAGTACTTC. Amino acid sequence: CASRRTEVSYEQYF. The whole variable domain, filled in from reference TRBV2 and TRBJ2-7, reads EPEVTQTPSHQVTQMGQEVILRCVPISNHLYFYWYRQILGQKVEFLVSFYNNEISEKSEIFDDQFSVERPDGSNFTLKIRSTKLEDSAMYFCASRRTEVSYEQYFGPGTRLTVT.